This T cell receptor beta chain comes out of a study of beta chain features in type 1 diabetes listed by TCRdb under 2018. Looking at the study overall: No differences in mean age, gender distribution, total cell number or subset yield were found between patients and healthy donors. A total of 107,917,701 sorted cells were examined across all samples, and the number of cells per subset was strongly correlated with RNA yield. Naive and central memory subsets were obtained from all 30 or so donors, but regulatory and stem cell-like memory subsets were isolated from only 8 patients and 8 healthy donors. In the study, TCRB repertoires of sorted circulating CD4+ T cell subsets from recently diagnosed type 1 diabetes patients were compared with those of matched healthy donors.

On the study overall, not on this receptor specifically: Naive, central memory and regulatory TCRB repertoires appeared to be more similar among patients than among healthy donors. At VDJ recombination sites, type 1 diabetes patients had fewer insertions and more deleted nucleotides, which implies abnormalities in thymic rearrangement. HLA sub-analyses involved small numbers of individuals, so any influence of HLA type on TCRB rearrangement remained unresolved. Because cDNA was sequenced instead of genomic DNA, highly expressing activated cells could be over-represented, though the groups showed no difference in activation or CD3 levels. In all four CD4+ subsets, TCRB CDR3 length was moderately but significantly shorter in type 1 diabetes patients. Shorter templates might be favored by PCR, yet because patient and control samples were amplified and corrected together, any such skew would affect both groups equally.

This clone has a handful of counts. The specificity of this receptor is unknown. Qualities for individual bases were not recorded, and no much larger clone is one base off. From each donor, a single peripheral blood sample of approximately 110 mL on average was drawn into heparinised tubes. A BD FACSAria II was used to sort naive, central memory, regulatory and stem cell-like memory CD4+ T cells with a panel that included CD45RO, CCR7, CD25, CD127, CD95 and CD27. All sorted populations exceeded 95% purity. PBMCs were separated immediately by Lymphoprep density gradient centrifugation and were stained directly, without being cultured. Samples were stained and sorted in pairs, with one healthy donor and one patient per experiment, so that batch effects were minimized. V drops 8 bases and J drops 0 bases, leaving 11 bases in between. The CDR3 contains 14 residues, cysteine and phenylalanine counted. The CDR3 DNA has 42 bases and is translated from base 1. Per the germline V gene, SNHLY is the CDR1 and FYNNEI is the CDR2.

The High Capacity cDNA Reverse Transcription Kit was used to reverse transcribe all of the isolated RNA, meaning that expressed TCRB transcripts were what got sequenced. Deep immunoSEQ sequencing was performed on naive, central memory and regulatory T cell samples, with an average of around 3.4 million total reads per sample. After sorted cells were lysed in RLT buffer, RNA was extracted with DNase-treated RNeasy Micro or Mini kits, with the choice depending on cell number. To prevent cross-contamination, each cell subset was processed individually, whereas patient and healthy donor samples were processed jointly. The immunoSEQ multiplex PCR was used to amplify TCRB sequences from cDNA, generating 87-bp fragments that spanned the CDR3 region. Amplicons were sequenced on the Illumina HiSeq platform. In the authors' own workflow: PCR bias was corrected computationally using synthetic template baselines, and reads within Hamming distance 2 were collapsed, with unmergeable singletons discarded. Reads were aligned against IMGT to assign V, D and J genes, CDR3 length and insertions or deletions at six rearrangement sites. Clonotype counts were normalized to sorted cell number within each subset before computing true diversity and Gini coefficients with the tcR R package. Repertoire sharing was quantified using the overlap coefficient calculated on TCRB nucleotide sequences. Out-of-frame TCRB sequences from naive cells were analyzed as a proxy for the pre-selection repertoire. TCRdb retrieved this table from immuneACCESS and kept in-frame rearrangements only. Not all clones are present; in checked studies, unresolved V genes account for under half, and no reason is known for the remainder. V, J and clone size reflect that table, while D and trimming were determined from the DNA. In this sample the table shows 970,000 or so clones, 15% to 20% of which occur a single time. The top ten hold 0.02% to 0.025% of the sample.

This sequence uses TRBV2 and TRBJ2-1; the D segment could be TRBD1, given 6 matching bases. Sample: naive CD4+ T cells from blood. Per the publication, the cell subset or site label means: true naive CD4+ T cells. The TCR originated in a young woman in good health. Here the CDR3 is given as CASRQAGSYNEQFF. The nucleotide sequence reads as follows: TGTGCCAGCCGACAGGCGGGCTCCTACAATGAGCAGTTCTTC.